This T cell receptor beta chain was sequenced during a study of high-grade serous ovarian cancer treatment subgroups. Looking at the study overall: Each sample yielded on average about 7,000 unique TCR beta rearrangements from more than 13,000 reads. General study points: Tumors within one patient showed repertoire similarity of about 0.1 to 0.8.

With respect to this clone: Its antigen is unknown.

Germline CDR1 and CDR2: MDHEN and SYDVKM. V lost 3 bases and J 7 bases, leaving 22 bases between the germline ends. The CDR3 totals 17 residues. Profiling relied on immunoSEQ multiplex PCR, and the TCRdb table lists in-frame clones only, not all of them. Of 15,000 to 20,000 clones listed, 73% are singletons. Tumor samples were obtained before definitive surgery or chemotherapy. Sequencing input: tumor tissue. The sequence came from a human donor with high-grade serous ovarian cancer. The chain joins TRBV28 to TRBJ2-4; D remains ambiguous. The CDR3 sequence is CASSLGYKGPKGNIQYF. As DNA, the CDR3 is TGTGCCAGCAGTTTGGGGTATAAGGGCCCAAAAGGGAACATTCAGTACTTC.